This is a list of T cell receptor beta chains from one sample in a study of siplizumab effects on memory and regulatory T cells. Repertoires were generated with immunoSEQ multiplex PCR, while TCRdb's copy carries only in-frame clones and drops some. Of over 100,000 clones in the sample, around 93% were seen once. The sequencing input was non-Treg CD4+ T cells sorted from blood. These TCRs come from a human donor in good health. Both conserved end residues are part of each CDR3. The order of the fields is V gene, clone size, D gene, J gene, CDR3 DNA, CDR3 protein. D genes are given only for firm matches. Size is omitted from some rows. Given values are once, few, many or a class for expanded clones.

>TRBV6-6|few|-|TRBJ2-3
TGTGCCAGCAGGCGAGGGGGGGCGGATACGCAGTATTTT
CASRRGGADTQYF
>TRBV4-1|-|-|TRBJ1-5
TGCGCCAGCAGCCGAGAAGGGGGCAATCAGCCCCAGCATTTT
CASSREGGNQPQHF
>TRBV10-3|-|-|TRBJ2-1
TGTGCCATCAGTGAAGCGCCCCCTAGTGGACACAATGAGCAGTTCTTC
CAISEAPPSGHNEQFF
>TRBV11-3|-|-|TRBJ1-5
TGTGCCAGCAGCTTATTGTGTCAGGGGTACAATCAGCCCCAGCATTTT
CASSLLCQGYNQPQHF
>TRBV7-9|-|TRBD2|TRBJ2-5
TGTGCCAGCAGCCCGCGGGGGATCCAAGAGACCCAGTACTTC
CASSPRGIQETQYF
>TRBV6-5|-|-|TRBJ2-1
TGTGCCAGCAGTCCGGGGCCTACGGTGTTCTTC
CASSPGPTVFF
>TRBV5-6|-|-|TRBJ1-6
TGTGCCAGCAGCCGACCTTTATCACCCCTCCACTTT
CASSRPLSPLHF
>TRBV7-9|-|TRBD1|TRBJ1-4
TGTGCCAGCAGCCTAAAGGACAGGTTTAATGAAAAACTGTTTTTT
CASSLKDRFNEKLFF
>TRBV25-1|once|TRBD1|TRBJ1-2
TGTGCCAGCAGTCTTGGGGGACAGGGAAATGGCTACACCTTC
CASSLGGQGNGYTF
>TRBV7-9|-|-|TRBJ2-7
TGTGCCAGCAGCTTGGCAGTCTACGAGCAGTACTTC
CASSLAVYEQYF
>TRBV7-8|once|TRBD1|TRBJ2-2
TGTGCCAGCAGCACCTACAGGGGGCACACCGGGGAGCTGTTTTTT
CASSTYRGHTGELFF
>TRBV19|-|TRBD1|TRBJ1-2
TGTGCCAGTAGTAAAAGGGACAGGGGCGGCTACACCTTC
CASSKRDRGGYTF
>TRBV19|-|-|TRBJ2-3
TGTGCCACCAAACAGGATCCCACAGATACGCAGTATTTT
CATKQDPTDTQYF
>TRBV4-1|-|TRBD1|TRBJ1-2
TGCGCCGGCAGCCAAGCAGGGGGACCTGGCTACACCTTC
CAGSQAGGPGYTF
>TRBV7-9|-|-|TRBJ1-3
TGTGCCAGCAGCCCCGGGACGGTATTCTCTGGAAACACCATATATTTT
CASSPGTVFSGNTIYF
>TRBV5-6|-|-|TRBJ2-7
TGTGCCAGCAGCTCGGGGGTCGAGGGAACAGTGAAAAACGAGCAGTACTTC
CASSSGVEGTVKNEQYF
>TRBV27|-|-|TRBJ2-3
TGTGCCAGCAGCCCAGAGGGCACAGATACGCAGTATTTT
CASSPEGTDTQYF
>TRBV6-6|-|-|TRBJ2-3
TGTGCCAGCAGTTACTCAGGCTTGGGTACGCAGTATTTT
CASSYSGLGTQYF
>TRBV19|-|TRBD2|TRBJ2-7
TGTGCCAGTAGTGGGGGATATAGCGGGGGTACCTACGAGCAGTACTTC
CASSGGYSGGTYEQYF
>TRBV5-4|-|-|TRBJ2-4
TGTGCCAGCAGCACCCCCATGACAGCCAAAAACATTCAGTACTTC
CASSTPMTAKNIQYF
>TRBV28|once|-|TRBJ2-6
TGTGCCAGCAGTTTAATGGGGGCTGGGGCCAACGTCCTGACTTTC
CASSLMGAGANVLTF
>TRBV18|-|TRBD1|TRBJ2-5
TGTGCCAGCTCACCAAGGGTGGGCAGGGGGCCGGAGACCCAGTACTTC
CASSPRVGRGPETQYF
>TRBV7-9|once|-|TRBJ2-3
TGTGCCAGCAGCTTGGGTAACGATAGGACAGATACGCAGTATTTT
CASSLGNDRTDTQYF
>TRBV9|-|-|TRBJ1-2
TGTGCCAGCAGCGTTGATGCTAACTATGGCTACACCTTC
CASSVDANYGYTF
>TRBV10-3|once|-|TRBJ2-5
TGTGCCATCGGGGAGGAGGCGAGCCTTTACTTC
CAIGEEASLYF
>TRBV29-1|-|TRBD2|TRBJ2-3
TGCAGCGTCTTAGCGGGGGGGACAGATACGCAGTATTTT
CSVLAGGTDTQYF
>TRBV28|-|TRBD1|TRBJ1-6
TGTGCCAGCAGTGAGACAGGGTTCTCCTATAATTCACCCCTCCACTTT
CASSETGFSYNSPLHF
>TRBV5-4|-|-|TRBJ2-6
TGTGCCAGCAGCTTGGTTCCGCTGCCTGGGGCCAACGTCCTGACTTTC
CASSLVPLPGANVLTF
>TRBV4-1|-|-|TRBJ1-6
TGCGCCAGCAGCCAAGATTATGGGAGAAATTCACCCCTCCACTTT
CASSQDYGRNSPLHF
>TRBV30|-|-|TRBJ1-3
TGTGCCTGTCCCGCAGGCTTCTCTGGAAACACCATATATTTT
CACPAGFSGNTIYF
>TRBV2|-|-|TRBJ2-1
TGTGCAAGCACTCACGGGACCTACAATGAGCAGTTCTTC
CASTHGTYNEQFF
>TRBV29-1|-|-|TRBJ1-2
TGCAGCCCTAAGGCGGGAAACTATGGCTACACCTTC
CSPKAGNYGYTF
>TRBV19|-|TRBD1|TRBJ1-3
TGTGCCAGTAGTATTGGGACAGGGGAACGCTCTGGAAACACCATATATTTT
CASSIGTGERSGNTIYF
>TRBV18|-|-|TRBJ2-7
TGTGCCAGCTCACCAGGCCACGGACTTTCCTACGAGCAGTACTTC
CASSPGHGLSYEQYF
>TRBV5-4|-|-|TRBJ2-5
TGTGCCAGCAGCTGGGGTCGCATTCTGGAGACCCAGTACTTC
CASSWGRILETQYF
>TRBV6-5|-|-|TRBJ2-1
TGTGCCAGCAAAATGAGGGGCAAATCCTACAATGAGCAGTTCTTC
CASKMRGKSYNEQFF
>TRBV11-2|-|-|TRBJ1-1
TGTGCCAGCAGCTGGCTAACAGCGAACACTGAAGCTTTCTTT
CASSWLTANTEAFF
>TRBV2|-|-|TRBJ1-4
TGTGCCAGCAGTGAAGGGGGGGTAAATGAAAAACTGTTTTTT
CASSEGGVNEKLFF
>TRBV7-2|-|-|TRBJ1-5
TGTGCCAGCAGCTTAGGTGGTCAGCCCCAGCATTTT
CASSLGGQPQHF
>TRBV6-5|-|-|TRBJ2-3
TGTGCCAGCAGCCTAGGCGGCCGGGCGACAGATACGCAGTATTTT
CASSLGGRATDTQYF
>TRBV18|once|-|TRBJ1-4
TGTGCCAGCTCACTCAATGAAAAACTGTTTTTT
CASSLNEKLFF
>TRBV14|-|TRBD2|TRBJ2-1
TGTGCCAGCAGCCGCAACCCCCGACTAGCGGGACCTGAATATGAGCAGTTCTTC
CASSRNPRLAGPEYEQFF
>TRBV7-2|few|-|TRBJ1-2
TGTGCCAGCAGCTTAGAGAGGTTAGGGGTGTATGGCTACACCTTC
CASSLERLGVYGYTF
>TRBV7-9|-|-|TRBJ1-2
TGTGCCAGCAGCTTAGGGGGTCCTATCTATGGCTACACCTTC
CASSLGGPIYGYTF
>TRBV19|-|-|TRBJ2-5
TGTGCCAGGTGGGGCACGCGGAGGGGAAAAGAGACCCAGTACTTC
CARWGTRRGKETQYF
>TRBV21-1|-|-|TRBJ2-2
TGTGCCAGCAGCACTACTTCGAACACCGGGGAGCTGTTTTTT
CASSTTSNTGELFF
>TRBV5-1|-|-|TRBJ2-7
TGCGCCAGCAGCATCCTGACAAATTCCTACGAGCAGTACTTC
CASSILTNSYEQYF